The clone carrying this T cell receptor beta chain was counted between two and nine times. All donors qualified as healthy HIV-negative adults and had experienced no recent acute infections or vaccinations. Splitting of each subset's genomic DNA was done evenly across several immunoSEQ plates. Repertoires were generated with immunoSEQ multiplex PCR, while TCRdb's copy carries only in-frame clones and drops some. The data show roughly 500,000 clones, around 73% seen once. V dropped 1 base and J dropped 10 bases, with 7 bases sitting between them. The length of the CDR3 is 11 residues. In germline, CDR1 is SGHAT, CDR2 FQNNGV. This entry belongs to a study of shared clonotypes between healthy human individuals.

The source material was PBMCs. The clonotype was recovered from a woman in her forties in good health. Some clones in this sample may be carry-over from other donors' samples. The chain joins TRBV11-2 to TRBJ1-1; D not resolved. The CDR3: CASSLGVGAFF. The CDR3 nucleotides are TGTGCCAGCAGCTTAGGGGTTGGAGCTTTCTTT.